One TCR beta chain is described in this entry. V dropped 5 bases and J dropped 3 bases, with 15 bases sitting between them. CDR1 is SGHAT, CDR2 FQNNGV, per germline. The CDR3 runs to 15 residues. The authors' processing: The assay estimated nucleated cells by amplifying reference gene primers. Repertoires were generated with immunoSEQ multiplex PCR, while TCRdb's copy carries only in-frame clones and drops some. D and trimming come from the DNA, and the V and J calls and clone size come from that table. The sample contains a few hundred thousand clones, less than 85% of which appear only once. The data originate from a study of blood T cell repertoires in COVID-19. Study-wide context: Samples of COVID-19 (acute and convalescent) were obtained from the United States, Italy and Spain. The cDNA or gDNA used as material had been derived from T cells, B-cell-depleted T cells, or PBMCs.

The chain joins TRBV11-2 to TRBJ2-3; a possible D gene is TRBD2 (6 bases). This TCR came from a woman between 18 and 29 years old with acute or convalescent COVID-19. Sequencing was carried out using peripheral blood. In DNA form, the CDR3 reads TGTGCCAGCAGCACCGGGACTTTGTTTACAGATACGCAGTATTTT. Translation gives CASSTGTLFTDTQYF.